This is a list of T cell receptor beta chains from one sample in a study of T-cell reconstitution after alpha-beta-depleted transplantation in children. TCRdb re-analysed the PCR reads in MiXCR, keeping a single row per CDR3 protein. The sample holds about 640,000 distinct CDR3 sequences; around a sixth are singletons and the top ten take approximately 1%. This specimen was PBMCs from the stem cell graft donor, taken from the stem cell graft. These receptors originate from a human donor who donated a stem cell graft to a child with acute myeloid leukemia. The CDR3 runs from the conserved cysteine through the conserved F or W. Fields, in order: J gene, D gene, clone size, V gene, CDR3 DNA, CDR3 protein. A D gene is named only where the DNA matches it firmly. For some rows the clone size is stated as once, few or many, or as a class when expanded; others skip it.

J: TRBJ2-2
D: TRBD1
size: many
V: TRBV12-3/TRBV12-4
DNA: TGTGCCAGCAGGGACAGGGGGAACACCGGGGAGCTGTTTTTT
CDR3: CASRDRGNTGELFF

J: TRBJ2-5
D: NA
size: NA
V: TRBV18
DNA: TGTGCCAGCTCACCTACAGGAAACCAAGAGACCCAGTACTTC
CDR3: CASSPTGNQETQYF

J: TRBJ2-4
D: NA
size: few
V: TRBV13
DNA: TGTGCCAGCAGCCAAGGGGTTCGGAGCATTCAGTACTTC
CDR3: CASSQGVRSIQYF

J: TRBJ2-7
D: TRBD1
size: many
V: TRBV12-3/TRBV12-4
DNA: TGTGCCAGCAGTTGGGGGACAGCTACCTACGAGCAGTACTTC
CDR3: CASSWGTATYEQYF

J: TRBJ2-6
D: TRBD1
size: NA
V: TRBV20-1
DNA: TGCAGTGCTAGAGGGATAGGGGACAGCTCCCTCTCTGGGGCCAACGTCCTGACTTTC
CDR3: CSARGIGDSSLSGANVLTF

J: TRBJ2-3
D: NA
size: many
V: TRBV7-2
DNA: TGTGCCAGCAGCTTAGGGACGCCGCGCACAGATACGCAGTATTTT
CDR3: CASSLGTPRTDTQYF

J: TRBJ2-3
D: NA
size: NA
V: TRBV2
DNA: TGTGCCAGCAGTGAAGCGCTCGCGACAGGGAGGACAGATACGCAGTATTTT
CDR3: CASSEALATGRTDTQYF

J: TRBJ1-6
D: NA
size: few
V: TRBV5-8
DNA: TGTGCCAGCAGCTTGGATCGGGAATCACCCCTCCACTTT
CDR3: CASSLDRESPLHF

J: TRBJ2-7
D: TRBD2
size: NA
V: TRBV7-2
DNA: TGTGCCAGCAGATCCGCGGGGGGGAAGGGCTCCTACGAGCAGTACTTC
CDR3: CASRSAGGKGSYEQYF

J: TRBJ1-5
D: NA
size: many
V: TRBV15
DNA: TGTGCCACCTCCAGAGGGACTAATCAGCCCCAGCATTTT
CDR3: CATSRGTNQPQHF

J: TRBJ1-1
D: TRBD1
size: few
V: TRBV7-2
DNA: TGTGCCAGCAGCTTATTGACAGGGGGCTTAGAAGCTTTCTTT
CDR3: CASSLLTGGLEAFF

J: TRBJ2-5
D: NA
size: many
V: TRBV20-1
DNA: TGCAGTGCTAGAGCGGGGCGGAAAGAAGAGACCCAGTACTTC
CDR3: CSARAGRKEETQYF

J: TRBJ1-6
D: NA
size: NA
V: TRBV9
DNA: TGTGCCAGCAGCGTAGCGACAGGAGTTAATTCACCCCTCCACTTT
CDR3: CASSVATGVNSPLHF

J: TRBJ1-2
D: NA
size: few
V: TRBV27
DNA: TGTGCCAGCAGTGTCGGGGTGGAGGGTGGCTACACCTTC
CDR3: CASSVGVEGGYTF

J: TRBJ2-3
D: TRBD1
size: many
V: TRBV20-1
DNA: TGCAGTCTACCCACCCAGGGGGGCACAGATACGCAGTATTTT
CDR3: CSLPTQGGTDTQYF

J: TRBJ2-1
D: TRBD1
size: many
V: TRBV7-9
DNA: TGTGCCAGCAGCACCTATGGGACAGGTTTAGATGAGCAGTTCTTC
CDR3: CASSTYGTGLDEQFF

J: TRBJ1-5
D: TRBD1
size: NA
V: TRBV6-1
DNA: TGTGCCAGCAGCGCACGGACAGGGGGCAATCAGCCCCAGCATTTT
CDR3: CASSARTGGNQPQHF